The clone carrying this T cell receptor beta chain was observed a handful of times. Its specificity is unknown. This CDR3 comprises 15 residues. CDR1 and CDR2 from the germline V gene are SGHVS and FQNEAQ. V was trimmed by 3 bases and J by 5 bases, leaving 16 bases between them. The data stem from a study of T cell responses to AZD1222 COVID-19 vaccine. Regarding the study as a whole: Spike-specific TCR repertoires showed rising breadth and depth after two AZD1222 doses. Among the donors, most were white British and more were female, and clonal diversity was possibly underestimated.

Sequencing was performed with immunoSEQ multiplex PCR; in TCRdb, only in-frame clones are kept and a portion is missing. The sample lists just over 60,000 clones, around three quarters occurring once. The chain recombines TRBV7-8 with TRBJ1-2; possible D gene TRBD1, 5 bases. This TCR was sampled from an adult in good health. The specimen was peripheral blood, collected on day 0 of AZD1222 vaccination. The CDR3 protein is CASSFMARAGYGYTF. CDR3 bases: TGTGCCAGCAGCTTTATGGCCAGGGCAGGGTATGGCTACACCTTC.